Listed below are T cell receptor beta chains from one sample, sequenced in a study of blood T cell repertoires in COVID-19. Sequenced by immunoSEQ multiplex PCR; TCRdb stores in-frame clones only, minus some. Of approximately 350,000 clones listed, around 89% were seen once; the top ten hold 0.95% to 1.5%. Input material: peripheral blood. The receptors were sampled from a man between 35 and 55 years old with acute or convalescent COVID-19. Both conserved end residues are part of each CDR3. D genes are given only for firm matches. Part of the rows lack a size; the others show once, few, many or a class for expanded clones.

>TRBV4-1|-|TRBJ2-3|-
TGCGCCAGCAGCCAAGATCGTGGCCGGTGGGGAGACACAGATACGCAGTATTTT
CASSQDRGRWGDTDTQYF
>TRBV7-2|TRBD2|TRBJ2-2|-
TGTGCCAGCAGCTTAGCGGGGGGCGGGGGGCCCGGGGAGCTGTTTTTT
CASSLAGGGGPGELFF
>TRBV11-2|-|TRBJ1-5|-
TGTGCCAGCAGCCCAGACCGACAGCGCAATCAGCCCCAGCATTTT
CASSPDRQRNQPQHF
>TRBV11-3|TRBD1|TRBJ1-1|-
TGTGCCAGCAGCCGGGAGGGGGCGGACACTGAAGCTTTCTTT
CASSREGADTEAFF
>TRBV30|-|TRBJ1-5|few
TGTGCCTGGAGTATACAAAGCAATCAGCCCCAGCATTTT
CAWSIQSNQPQHF
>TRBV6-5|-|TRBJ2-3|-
TGTGCCAGCAGCCAACAGGGAACGCAGTATTTT
CASSQQGTQYF
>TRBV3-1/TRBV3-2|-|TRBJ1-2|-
TGTGCCAGCAGCCAAGGATACCGGGGGACGGGCTACACCTTC
CASSQGYRGTGYTF
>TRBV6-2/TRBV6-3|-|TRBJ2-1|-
TGTGCCAGCAGTTCAACTAGCTACAATGAGCAGTTCTTC
CASSSTSYNEQFF
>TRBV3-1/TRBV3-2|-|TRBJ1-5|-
TGTGCCAGCAGTCGAGATGACGGGGAGGGTCAGCCCCAGCATTTT
CASSRDDGEGQPQHF
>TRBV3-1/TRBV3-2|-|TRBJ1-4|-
TGTGCCAGCAGCCAAGATCAAAATGAAAAACTGTTTTTT
CASSQDQNEKLFF
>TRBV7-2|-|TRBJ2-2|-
TGTGCCAGCAGCTTAGAAACAGGGCCCGGGGAGCTGTTTTTT
CASSLETGPGELFF
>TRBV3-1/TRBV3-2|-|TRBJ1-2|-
TGTGCCAGCACCGGGTCGGGGAGTCGTGGCTACACCTTC
CASTGSGSRGYTF
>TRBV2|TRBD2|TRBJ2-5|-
TGTGCCAGCAGCGGGACTAGCGGGGTACAAGAGACCCAGTACTTC
CASSGTSGVQETQYF
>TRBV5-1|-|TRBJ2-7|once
TGCGCCAGCAGCTTGGCCACAACCAGGGGGGACGAGCAGTACTTC
CASSLATTRGDEQYF
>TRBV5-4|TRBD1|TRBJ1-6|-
TGTGCCAGCAGCCGGGACAGCACATATTCACCCCTCCACTTT
CASSRDSTYSPLHF
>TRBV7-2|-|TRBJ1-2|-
TGTGCCAGCAGCTTGAACAGGGTGGGCTATGGCTACACCTTC
CASSLNRVGYGYTF
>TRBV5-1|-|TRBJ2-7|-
TGCGCCAGCAGCTCGAGAACAGGGAGCTCCTACGAGCAGTACTTC
CASSSRTGSSYEQYF